This is a list of T cell receptor beta chains from one sample in a study of T cell responses to AZD1222 COVID-19 vaccine. The method was immunoSEQ multiplex PCR; TCRdb's version includes in-frame clones alone and lacks a portion of them. The sample carries about 140,000 clones, roughly 92% recorded once. This sample comprised peripheral blood, obtained on day 0 of AZD1222 vaccination. The source is an adult in good health. CDR3s include the opening cysteine and the closing phenylalanine or tryptophan. Each record gives: clone size, V gene, J gene, D gene, CDR3 DNA, CDR3 protein. A D gene is named only where the DNA matches it firmly. Clone size, where shown, is once, few, many, or a class for clones that have expanded.

>.|TRBV28|TRBJ1-1|.
TGTGCCAGCAGTTGGGGTCGCGGGGAGAACACTGAAGCTTTCTTT
CASSWGRGENTEAFF
>.|TRBV10-3|TRBJ2-2|.
TGTGCCATCACCCGGGACCCCCAGAACGGGGAGCTGTTTTTT
CAITRDPQNGELFF
>.|TRBV5-6|TRBJ2-5|.
TGTGCCAGCAGCTTGGCCGGCAGGGCCGAGACCCAGTACTTC
CASSLAGRAETQYF
>.|TRBV28|TRBJ2-1|TRBD2
TGTGCCAGCAGTACGACTAGCGGGAGGGCCTTCGTCTACAATGAGCAGTTCTTC
CASSTTSGRAFVYNEQFF
>.|TRBV2|TRBJ1-5|.
TGTGCCAGCAAAAGGGAAGGGGCTAGCAATCAGCCCCAGCATTTT
CASKREGASNQPQHF
>.|TRBV12-3/TRBV12-4|TRBJ2-1|.
TGTGCCAGCAGTTTATATTCCTACAATGAGCAGTTCTTC
CASSLYSYNEQFF
>.|TRBV6-4|TRBJ2-2|TRBD2
TGTGCCAGCCGACTAGCGGTAAACACCGGGGAGCTGTTTTTT
CASRLAVNTGELFF
>.|TRBV5-1|TRBJ2-2|.
TGCGCCAGCAGCTTGGAGGGGGGACAGAACACCGGGGAGCTGTTTTTT
CASSLEGGQNTGELFF
>few|TRBV6-5|TRBJ2-2|TRBD2
TGTGCCAGCAGTCTAGGACTAGCCAACACCGGGGAGCTGTTTTTT
CASSLGLANTGELFF
>.|TRBV5-5|TRBJ2-5|TRBD2
TGTGCCAGCACCCCATTCGACGGGGTAGCGGGGTGGTTGGAGACCCAGTACTTC
CASTPFDGVAGWLETQYF
>.|TRBV4-2|TRBJ1-2|.
TGTGCCAGCAGCCAAGACCGGTCTAACTATGGCTACACCTTC
CASSQDRSNYGYTF
>few|TRBV5-5|TRBJ2-7|TRBD1
TGTGCCAGCAGCTTGGTCGGGACAGGGTCATCCTACGAGCAGTACTTC
CASSLVGTGSSYEQYF
>.|TRBV28|TRBJ1-5|.
TGTGCCAGCAGTCCGCTGGGGGGAGGAGATCAGCCCCAGCATTTT
CASSPLGGGDQPQHF
>once|TRBV6-5|TRBJ2-1|.
TGTGCCAGCAGTTATACGGGCAATGAGCAGTTCTTC
CASSYTGNEQFF
>.|TRBV30|TRBJ1-1|.
TGTGCCTGGAATCGTAGGACTGTTTACACTGAAGCTTTCTTT
CAWNRRTVYTEAFF
>once|TRBV5-5|TRBJ1-5|.
TGTGCCAGCAGCTTACGAGGGAGCGAGCCCCAGCATTTT
CASSLRGSEPQHF
>.|TRBV3-1/TRBV3-2|TRBJ2-7|TRBD2
TGTGCCAGCAGCCAAGTCGGACTAGGGGACTACGAGCAGTACTTC
CASSQVGLGDYEQYF
>.|TRBV25-1|TRBJ1-1|TRBD1
TGTGCCAGCAGTGACACAGTACAGGGGGGTGAAGCTTTCTTT
CASSDTVQGGEAFF
>.|TRBV6-4|TRBJ2-3|.
TGTGCCAGCAGGAGGACCAGGGGCCCCGTCAGCACAGATACGCAGTATTTT
CASRRTRGPVSTDTQYF
>.|TRBV10-3|TRBJ2-2|TRBD2
TGTGCCATCAGACAGGGCTCTGGACTAGCGGGCCCCGGGGAGCTGTTTTTT
CAIRQGSGLAGPGELFF
>.|TRBV4-1|TRBJ2-7|.
TGCGCCAGCAGCCTCAGGGTGATATCCTACGAGCAGTACTTC
CASSLRVISYEQYF
>.|TRBV5-1|TRBJ1-2|.
TGCGCCAGCAGCCCTGGCGGGCAGCTCAATGGCTACACCTTC
CASSPGGQLNGYTF
>.|TRBV5-1|TRBJ1-4|.
TGCGCCAGCAGCTTGGGAAGGTCGACGAATGAAAAACTGTTTTTT
CASSLGRSTNEKLFF
>.|TRBV4-1|TRBJ1-5|.
TGCGCCAGCAGCCAAGGTCGAGTCCTTCGCAATCAGCCCCAGCATTTT
CASSQGRVLRNQPQHF
>.|TRBV3-1/TRBV3-2|TRBJ2-1|TRBD2
TGTGCCAGCAGCCATAGCGGGACTAGCAATGAGCAGTTCTTC
CASSHSGTSNEQFF
>.|TRBV19|TRBJ2-2|TRBD1
TGTGCCAGTAGACGGCACAGGGGTAGTGGCGGGGAGCTGTTTTTT
CASRRHRGSGGELFF
>.|TRBV19|TRBJ2-5|TRBD1
TGTGCCAGTACCCAGACAGGGGGAGAGACCCAGTACTTC
CASTQTGGETQYF
>.|TRBV4-1|TRBJ1-6|.
TGCGCCAGCAGCCAAGGGCCTGGCAGGGCCAATTCACCCCTCCACTTT
CASSQGPGRANSPLHF
>.|TRBV9|TRBJ2-7|.
TGTGCCAGCAGCGTAGATGTGACCTTCTACGAGCAGTACTTC
CASSVDVTFYEQYF
>.|TRBV9|TRBJ2-1|TRBD2
TGTGCCAGCAGCGTAGGGGGCGGGAGACCCTACAATGAGCAGTTCTTC
CASSVGGGRPYNEQFF
>.|TRBV6-5|TRBJ1-2|TRBD1
TGTGCCAGCCTCCAACGGAGGGGGCGATTTGGCTACACCTTC
CASLQRRGRFGYTF
>.|TRBV27|TRBJ2-3|TRBD2
TGTGCCAGCAGCCCCCTTCGGGGGGGACTGTACACAGATACGCAGTATTTT
CASSPLRGGLYTDTQYF
>.|TRBV11-1|TRBJ2-7|TRBD2
TGTGCCAGCAGCTTCTGGACTAGCGGGAGCTACGAGCAGTACTTC
CASSFWTSGSYEQYF
>.|TRBV6-2/TRBV6-3|TRBJ2-7|TRBD1
TGTGCCAGCAGTTACTACAGGGGCGACGAGCAGTACTTC
CASSYYRGDEQYF
>.|TRBV6-1|TRBJ2-5|.
TGTGCCAGCAGTGAAGGGACTGATAAAGAGACCCAGTACTTC
CASSEGTDKETQYF
>.|TRBV6-5|TRBJ1-5|.
TGTGCCAGCAGCCACAGGGAAGGCCAGCCCCAGCATTTT
CASSHREGQPQHF
>.|TRBV10-3|TRBJ2-7|.
TGTGCCACCAGTGACCGCTGGGCAAGCTCTCGGTCCGAGCAGTACTTC
CATSDRWASSRSEQYF
>.|TRBV24-1|TRBJ2-1|TRBD2
TGTGCCACCAGTGCCCCCGGGGGGGACAAACACAATGAGCAGTTCTTC
CATSAPGGDKHNEQFF
>.|TRBV5-1|TRBJ2-2|TRBD2
TGCGCCAGCAGCGCGGGTGCGGGAGCGAACGGGGAGCTGTTTTTT
CASSAGAGANGELFF
>.|TRBV5-1|TRBJ1-1|.
TGCGCCAGCAGCATTCAGGGGAAGGCGTTCACTGAAGCTTTCTTT
CASSIQGKAFTEAFF
>.|TRBV6-5|TRBJ1-1|.
TGTGCCAGCAGGGGCAGATCGAACACTGAAGCTTTCTTT
CASRGRSNTEAFF
>.|TRBV6-1|TRBJ2-1|TRBD1
TGTGCCAGCAGTGAAGCGCCGGGACAGGGGTTGGATGAGCAGTTCTTC
CASSEAPGQGLDEQFF
>.|TRBV5-1|TRBJ2-5|.
TGCGCCAGCAGCTTGGCGGCGGAAGAGACCCAGTACTTC
CASSLAAEETQYF
>once|TRBV9|TRBJ1-1|TRBD1
TGTGCCAGCAGCACGGGGACAGGGGCAGGGACTGAAGCTTTCTTT
CASSTGTGAGTEAFF
>once|TRBV5-1|TRBJ2-3|.
TGCGCCAGCAGCTCCGGTCCTAATACAGATACGCAGTATTTT
CASSSGPNTDTQYF
>.|TRBV29-1|TRBJ1-2|TRBD1
TGCAGCGGGACAGGGGGCAATAACTATGGCTACACCTTC
CSGTGGNNYGYTF
>.|TRBV5-1|TRBJ2-3|.
TGCGCCAGCAGCTTGTGGGGGAGTGAGGGCACAGATACGCAGTATTTT
CASSLWGSEGTDTQYF
>.|TRBV4-2|TRBJ1-5|TRBD1
TGTGCCAGCAGCCAAGCTACGGGACAGACGGTGCGGCCCCAGCATTTT
CASSQATGQTVRPQHF
>.|TRBV7-9|TRBJ1-3|.
TGTGCCAGCAGACCCCATTTATCTGGAAACACCATATATTTT
CASRPHLSGNTIYF
>.|TRBV5-1|TRBJ1-3|.
TGCGCCAGCAGCTTGATCGGTGCTGAATACTCTGGAAACACCATATATTTT
CASSLIGAEYSGNTIYF
>once|TRBV5-1|TRBJ2-3|.
TGCGCCAGCAGAAAAGGAGCCACAGATACGCAGTATTTT
CASRKGATDTQYF
>few|TRBV18|TRBJ2-5|.
TGTGCCAGCTCACCAGGCTCAGAGGAGACCCAGTACTTC
CASSPGSEETQYF
>.|TRBV27|TRBJ2-7|TRBD2
TGTGCCAGCAGTTTCGGGACTACCTCCTACGAGCAGTACTTC
CASSFGTTSYEQYF